The 28 T cell receptor beta chains below come from one sample, sequenced in a study of regulatory T cells in long-lasting Graves disease. Library construction for TCR beta used iRepertoire HTBI primers and Arm-PCR of CDR3 regions. TCRdb analysed the multiplex PCR reads with MiXCR anew, one entry per CDR3 protein. The sample carries roughly 560,000 distinct CDR3 sequences, about 16% recorded once. Time point indicated: newly diagnosed GD, antithyroid drugs for less than 3 months. PBMC-extracted RNA yielded the TCR library. These sequences were also reported in another study, on T cells in Graves' hyperthyroidism and ophthalmopathy.

The source was peripheral blood mononuclear cells (PBMCs), collected at new diagnosis, from a patient treated with antithyroid drugs. The source of these receptors is a woman aged 40 to 65 with Graves disease.

The count of this clonotype is one. The V gene is TRBV4-2, the J gene TRBJ2-1; 10 bases are shared with TRBD2. The V segment lost 2 bases and the J segment 10 bases; nucleotides outside the gene matches: 5. The CDR3 totals 14 residues. Germline V gives CDR1 LGHNA, CDR2 YNFKEQ. The CDR3 DNA reads TGTGCCAGCAGCCAAAGCGGGGGGGCTAAAGAGCAGTTCTTC. It encodes CASSQSGGAKEQFF.

This clonotype came up a few times. This rearrangement joins TRBV5-6 to TRBJ2-1; a possible D gene is TRBD1 (6 bases). Germline CDR1 is SGHDT and CDR2 is YYEEEE. The ends were cut back, 4 bases at V and 0 bases at J, with 8 bases in the middle. The CDR3 covers 14 residues. The CDR3, as DNA: TGTGCCAGCAGCGGACAGAGCTCCTACAATGAGCAGTTCTTC. Amino acids: CASSGQSSYNEQFF.

This clonotype came up many times. The chain joins TRBV28 to TRBJ1-1; 9 nucleotides agree with TRBD1. The germline CDR1 and CDR2 sequences are MDHEN and SYDVKM. V shed 4 bases and J 0 bases; nucleotides not matched to a gene: 12. The length of the CDR3 is 18 residues. DNA of the CDR3: TGTGCCAGCAGTTCCCTCCCCTCGACAGGGGGAATGAACACTGAAGCTTTCTTT. Amino acid sequence: CASSSLPSTGGMNTEAFF. Based on the CDR3 plus reference TRBV28 and TRBJ1-1, the full variable domain is DVKVTQSSRYLVKRTGEKVFLECVQDMDHENMFWYRQDPGLGLRLIYFSYDVKMKEKGDIPEGYSVSREKKERFSLILESASTNQTSMYLCASSSLPSTGGMNTEAFFGQGTRLTVV.

Of note for this clonotype: Here the CDR3 omits its conserved ending phenylalanine or tryptophan, so a read error is the likely source. The chain uses TRBV11-3 and TRBJ2-7; possibly TRBD1 for D (5 bases). V dropped 5 bases and J dropped 6 bases, with 11 bases sitting between them. Germline V gene data show CDR1 as SGHNT and CDR2 as YENEEA. The CDR3 consists of 12 residues. CDR3 coding DNA: TGTGCCAGCAGCCAAGTAGGGGCCGAGCAGTACCTC. Translation gives CASSQVGAEQYL.

This clonotype was seen a handful of times. The chain carries TRBV7-2 and TRBJ2-5, with 9 bases that match TRBD2. After removal of 7 bases from V and 5 bases from J, the junction contained 8 bases not matched to a gene. CDR1 and CDR2 (germline): SGHTA, FQGNSA. The CDR3 loop spans 14 amino acids. CDR3 nucleotide sequence: TGTGCCAGCACCCGTTGGCGGGGGGGGGAGACCCAGTACTTC. Translated, it gives CASTRWRGGETQYF.

The chain combines TRBV5-4 with TRBJ2-1; D remains unclear. Between the trimmed V and J ends, which lost 4 bases and 10 bases, there was a span of 15 bases. Germline V CDR1 and CDR2: SGHNT, YYREEE (reference sequence). This CDR3 region has 13 residues. The CDR3 DNA follows: TGTGCCAGCAGCCAGGACCGTATAGAGGAGCAGTTCTTC. Translated, it gives CASSQDRIEEQFF.

This clonotype was seen a handful of times. This CDR3 is CASSPDDQPQHF. The CDR3 DNA follows: TGTGCCAGCTCACCAGACGATCAGCCCCAGCATTTT. The rearrangement joins TRBV18 to TRBJ1-5; D is unclear. CDR1 is KGHSH, CDR2 LQKENI, per germline. V gave up 2 bases and J gave up 5 bases, with 4 bases separating them. There are 12 residues in the CDR3.

V and J are TRBV4-1 and TRBJ2-1, with D perhaps given as TRBD1 or TRBD2 (5 bases each). The CDR3 is 16 residues long. Deletions cut 3 bases from V and 7 bases from J, with 19 bases between. The germline V gene encodes CDR1 MGHRA and CDR2 YSYEKL. Here the CDR3 DNA reads TGCGCCAGCAGCCAGCCTAAACTCGGGACCAAGAATGAGCAGTTCTTC. Its protein product is CASSQPKLGTKNEQFF.

Comment on this clonotype: Given the absence of the conserved phenylalanine or tryptophan at the CDR3 end, a read error is likely. V gene TRBV5-1 combines with J gene TRBJ1-1; a weak D match, TRBD1 (6 bases). V was pared by 7 bases and J by 3 bases, with 13 bases between. Germline CDR1 is SGHRS and CDR2 is YFSETQ. The CDR3 consists of 13 residues. The CDR3 DNA reads as TGCGCCAGCTCGTGGGGGGCGGACACTGAAGCTTTCGTT. Amino acid sequence: CASSWGADTEAFV.

V usage is TRBV3-1 and J usage is TRBJ2-1; the D gene could be TRBD1 or TRBD2 (5 bases each). V was cut by 4 bases and J by 2 bases, with 12 bases left in between. CDR3 length equals 15 residues. In germline, CDR1 is LGHDT, CDR2 YNNKEL (reference sequence). The CDR3 region has the DNA TGTGCCAGCAGCCCGGGGCGTCCAACCTACAATGAGCAGTTCTTC. It translates to CASSPGRPTYNEQFF.

At least ten counts were recorded for this clonotype. The chain is built from TRBV28 and TRBJ1-2, with D perhaps matching TRBD1 (5 bases). Germline V gene data show CDR1 as MDHEN and CDR2 as SYDVKM. The ends were cut back, 6 bases at V and 4 bases at J, with 21 bases in the middle. The CDR3 has 16 amino acids. Here the CDR3 reads CASSRRGLQGAYGYTF. The CDR3 DNA reads as TGTGCCAGCAGCCGTCGCGGGCTCCAGGGAGCCTATGGCTACACCTTC.

There are many counts of this clonotype. The CDR3 bases are TGTGCCAGCAGCCCTCGGGGGGGGGTCAATGAGCAGTTCTTC. Its translation is CASSPRGGVNEQFF. This chain links TRBV11-2 with TRBJ2-1; 8 bases line up with TRBD2. CDR3 length equals 14 residues. From germline, CDR1 is SGHAT and CDR2 FQNNGV. V was pared by 5 bases and J by 6 bases, with 6 bases of the junction left unmatched.

This clonotype was seen only a few times. V is TRBV7-3 and J is TRBJ2-1; a weak D match, TRBD1 (6 bases). The ends were cut back, 5 bases at V and 2 bases at J, with 10 bases in the middle. The CDR3 covers 14 residues. Germline V gives CDR1 SGHTA, CDR2 FQGTGA. In nucleotides, the CDR3 is TGTGCCAGCAGCCGGACAGCCGCCTACAATGAGCAGTTCTTC. The encoded protein is CASSRTAAYNEQFF.

This clonotype has ten or more counts. This rearrangement joins TRBV6-1 to TRBJ2-7, with D unclear. The CDR3 contains 12 residues. Germline CDR1 and CDR2: MNHNS and SASEGT. V gave up 2 bases and J gave up 7 bases, with 9 bases separating them. CDR3 amino acids: CASSENISEQYF. CDR3 DNA: TGTGCCAGCAGTGAAAACATCTCGGAGCAGTACTTC.

This clonotype was seen many times. Relative to the germline gene, one junction end is altered; a read error may explain this. CDR3 sequence (DNA): TGTGCCAGCAGCTTAGGGCAGGGGCAAGAGACCCAGTACTTC. Translation: CASSLGQGQETQYF. This chain connects TRBV5-1 to TRBJ2-5; D perhaps matches TRBD1 (6 bases). The CDR3 loop spans 14 amino acids. Per germline, CDR1 SGHRS and CDR2 YFSETQ.

This clonotype has just a few counts. The rearrangement links TRBV19 to TRBJ2-7; possibly TRBD1 for D (5 bases). Germline V lookup: CDR1 LNHDA, CDR2 SQIVND (reference sequence). The length of the CDR3 is 16 residues. V was trimmed by 8 bases and J by 1 base, leaving 21 bases between them. DNA of the CDR3: TGTGCCAGTTCCCCTGCCGACAGTTACTCATCCTACGAGCAGTACTTC. Protein: CASSPADSYSSYEQYF.

This clonotype has ten or more counts. The CDR3 is CSARGHLNYGYTF. Here the CDR3 DNA reads TGCAGTGCTAGGGGACACCTTAACTATGGCTACACCTTC. The chain uses TRBV20-1 and TRBJ1-2, with D tentatively TRBD1 (6 bases). Germline CDR1 DFQATT, CDR2 SNEGSKA (reference sequence). This CDR3 has 13 amino acids. The V end was cut by 3 bases, the J end by 1 base, with 9 bases between.

The rearrangement joins TRBV20-1 to TRBJ2-5; possible D gene TRBD2, 6 bases. With 0 bases removed from V and 1 base from J, the gap between germline ends came to 12 bases. CDR3 length: 15 residues. Germline assignment: CDR1 DFQATT and CDR2 SNEGSKA (reference sequence). CDR3 in DNA: TGCAGTGCTAGAGATCTCACTAGCCCCCAAGAGACCCAGTACTTC. This sequence encodes CSARDLTSPQETQYF.

The chain couples TRBV6-5 to TRBJ2-1; 10 bases line up with TRBD2. The CDR3 extends over 17 amino acids. Germline V lookup: CDR1 MNHEY, CDR2 SVGAGI. V shed 0 bases and J 8 bases; nucleotides not matched to a gene: 10. The CDR3 loop reads CASSYSIKRGGRDEQFF. DNA for the CDR3: TGTGCCAGCAGTTACTCTATAAAGCGGGGGGGCCGGGATGAGCAGTTCTTC.

This clonotype was observed at least ten times. The rearrangement joins TRBV28 to TRBJ2-5, with D perhaps being TRBD1 or TRBD2 (6 bases each). With 7 bases removed from V and 3 bases from J, the gap between germline ends came to 15 bases. This CDR3 has 14 residues. Germline values: CDR1 MDHEN, CDR2 SYDVKM. In DNA, the CDR3 is TGTGCCAGCAAGGAGGGGGGTGTAGAAGAGACCCAGTACTTC. It is translated as CASKEGGVEETQYF.

This clonotype was seen just once. A much larger clone sits a single nucleotide away, making a read error possible. The chain links TRBV20-1 to TRBJ2-1, with TRBD1 matching over 8 bases. The CDR3 length is 13 residues. J gave up 10 bases and V 1 base, and 6 bases lay outside the gene matches. From germline, CDR1 is DFQATT and CDR2 SNEGSKA (reference sequence). The CDR3 sequence is CSARGDRGGEQFF. CDR3 coding DNA: TGCAGTGCTAGAGGAGACAGGGGCGGGGAGCAGTTCTTC.

The table lists this clonotype with many counts. The V call is TRBV28, the J call TRBJ2-5, with 12 positions matching TRBD1. Trimming removed 4 bases from V and 4 bases from J; junction bases left unmatched: 4. Germline CDR1 is MDHEN and CDR2 is SYDVKM. This CDR3 has 15 residues. In nucleotides, the CDR3 is TGTGCCAGCAGTTCGGGACAGGGGGCGCGAGAGACCCAGTACTTC. Translated, it gives CASSSGQGARETQYF.

The chain carries TRBV3-1 and TRBJ2-2; TRBD2 is a possible D gene (5 bases). Germline V gives CDR1 LGHDT, CDR2 YNNKEL (reference sequence). The CDR3 extends over 14 amino acids. The V end lost 1 base, the J end lost 5 bases, and 8 bases lay between the germline ends. Written as DNA, the CDR3 is TGTGCCAGCAGCCAAGCGGGGTGGACCGGGGAGCTGTTTTTT. It codes for CASSQAGWTGELFF.

Many counts were recorded for this clonotype. This chain connects TRBV3-1 to TRBJ1-2; the match to TRBD1 covers 8 bases. Germline assignment: CDR1 LGHDT and CDR2 YNNKEL (reference sequence). The CDR3 is 15 amino acids. V was clipped by 5 bases and J by 14 bases; unmatched bases: 19. CDR3 in DNA: TGTGCCAGCAGCGATAGTCCCGGGACAGGCAATAGGAGAACCTTC. This translates into CASSDSPGTGNRRTF.

Comments on this clonotype: This CDR3 fails to terminate in the conserved phenylalanine or tryptophan, so it likely reflects a read error. The rearrangement links TRBV30 to TRBJ1-4; the D gene is possibly TRBD1 (5 bases). Germline values: CDR1 GTSNPN, CDR2 SVGIG (reference sequence). Trimming took off 3 bases at V and 3 bases at J, with 11 bases between the two ends. The CDR3 totals 14 residues. CDR3 region: CAWSPRGANEKLFL. The CDR3 DNA reads TGTGCCTGGAGCCCCCGGGGGGCTAATGAAAAACTGTTTCTT.

This clonotype was counted many times. V is TRBV19 and J is TRBJ1-2, with D hard to call. The germline gives CDR1 LNHDA, CDR2 SQIVND (reference sequence). The CDR3 spans 13 residues. Trimming took off 5 bases at V and 9 bases at J, with 16 bases between the two ends. This CDR3 is CASSPGAGYRYTF. In DNA, the CDR3 is TGTGCCAGTAGTCCAGGTGCCGGGTATCGCTACACCTTC.

There are many counts of this clonotype. V is TRBV27 and J is TRBJ2-7; D ambiguous. CDR1 and CDR2 from the germline V gene are MNHEY and SMNVEV (reference sequence). The CDR3 loop spans 14 amino acids. V was pared by 3 bases and J by 3 bases, with 12 bases between. The CDR3 DNA is TGTGCCAGCAGTTTGCAGTTCCCTCGCTACGAGCAGTACTTC. Its protein product is CASSLQFPRYEQYF.

The genes are TRBV20-1 and TRBJ1-1; no definite D call. The V and J ends lost 2 bases and 2 bases respectively, with 12 bases between them. CDR1 is DFQATT and CDR2 is SNEGSKA in the germline V gene (reference sequence). The CDR3 runs 14 residues. The CDR3 DNA reads as TGCAGTGCTAGAACCCTAGGCAGAAACACTGAAGCTTTCTTT. Translated, it gives CSARTLGRNTEAFF.